These 17 T cell receptor beta chains originate from one sample sequenced in a study of regulatory T cells in long-lasting Graves disease. The time point: persistent/refractory GD, antithyroid drugs over 5 years with positive TRAb. After RNA was extracted from PBMCs, the TCR library was made from it. Investigators prepared the TCR beta libraries by applying iRepertoire HTBI primers and Arm-PCR of CDR3 regions. TCRdb itself ran the multiplex PCR reads through MiXCR, one entry per CDR3 protein. Of fewer than 550,000 distinct CDR3 sequences in the sample, 20% to 25% were seen once. The source material was peripheral blood mononuclear cells (PBMCs), sampled when the disease was refractory, from a patient treated with antithyroid drugs. These receptors were collected from a female donor with Graves disease.

The chain employs TRBV5-1 and TRBJ1-5; 9 bases are shared with TRBD1. The J segment lost 3 bases and the V segment lost 3 bases, leaving 1 base of the junction unmatched. Germline CDR1 SGHRS, CDR2 YFSETQ. The length of the CDR3 is 14 residues. CDR3 sequence: CASSWTGDNQPQHF. In DNA form, the CDR3 reads TGCGCCAGCAGCTGGACAGGGGACAATCAGCCCCAGCATTTT.

The rearrangement links TRBV29-1 to TRBJ1-1; D not certain. CDR3 length equals 13 residues. CDR1 is SQVTM and CDR2 is ANQGSEA in the germline V gene. The germline V and J ends were trimmed by 4 bases and 4 bases, with 13 bases remaining between them. The CDR3 DNA sequence: TGCAGCGTTGCTTATCAGACCGCCACTGAAGCTTTCTTT. Protein sequence: CSVAYQTATEAFF.

This clonotype was counted at least ten times. The gene calls are TRBV7-9 and TRBJ2-5; either TRBD1 or TRBD2 may supply D (6 bases each). The germline gives CDR1 SEHNR, CDR2 FQNEAQ (reference sequence). This CDR3 contains 13 residues. The V and J ends lost 4 bases and 5 bases respectively, with 11 bases between them. The CDR3 is CASSWEGGETQYF. The CDR3 nucleotides are TGTGCCAGCAGCTGGGAAGGGGGGGAGACCCAGTACTTC.

This clonotype was seen a few times. The CDR3 loop is CAWSGRRDRAYEQYF. The CDR3 nucleotides are TGTGCCTGGAGCGGCCGACGGGACAGGGCTTACGAGCAGTACTTC. The chain carries TRBV30 and TRBJ2-7; 9 bases fit TRBD1. The germline V gene encodes CDR1 GTSNPN and CDR2 SVGIG (reference sequence). The ends lost 3 bases at V and 4 bases at J; junction bases unmatched: 10. The CDR3 spans 15 residues. Variable domain in full (rest from reference TRBV30 and TRBJ2-7): SQTIHQWPATLVQPVGSPLSLECTVEGTSNPNLYWYRQAAGRGLQLLFYSVGIGQISSEVPQNLSASRPQDRQFILSSKKLLLSDSGFYLCAWSGRRDRAYEQYFGPGTRLTVT.

The chain uses TRBV5-1 and TRBJ1-3, with 10 bases matching TRBD1. Germline assignment: CDR1 SGHRS and CDR2 YFSETQ. The CDR3 contains 15 residues. J lost 2 bases, V lost 4 bases, and 3 bases had no gene match. CDR3 amino acids: CASSAGTGAGNTIYF. The CDR3 DNA reads as TGCGCCAGCAGCGCCGGGACAGGGGCTGGAAACACCATATATTTT.

Only a few counts were recorded for this clonotype. V and J are TRBV7-2 and TRBJ1-5, with D tentatively TRBD1 (6 bases). The CDR3 sequence is 15 residues long. Looked up from germline, CDR1 is SGHTA and CDR2 is FQGNSA. V lost 5 bases and J 0 bases, leaving 11 bases between the germline ends. The CDR3 is CASSPWTASNQPQHF. CDR3 nucleotide sequence: TGTGCCAGCAGCCCATGGACAGCTAGCAATCAGCCCCAGCATTTT.

The sample holds many counts of this clonotype. V is TRBV28 and J is TRBJ1-1; D not certain. Between the trimmed V and J ends, which lost 5 bases and 4 bases, there was a span of 17 bases. Germline CDR1 and CDR2: MDHEN and SYDVKM. CDR3 length: 15 amino acids. The CDR3 protein is CASSPPVGRSTEAFF. CDR3 coding DNA: TGTGCCAGCAGTCCCCCCGTAGGTCGGAGCACTGAAGCTTTCTTT.

This clonotype was seen a handful of times. The CDR3 nucleotides are TGTGCCAGCAGTTTCTCCAGGACACAGAGCTCCTACGAGCAGTACTTC. Its translation is CASSFSRTQSSYEQYF. This rearrangement joins TRBV6-5 to TRBJ2-7, with D perhaps matching TRBD1 (5 bases). V was shortened by 4 bases and J by 0 bases, with 16 bases between the two germline ends. There are 16 residues in the CDR3. Germline CDR1 and CDR2: MNHEY and SVGAGI.

This clonotype came up many times. The chain recombines TRBV6-1 with TRBJ1-1, with D perhaps TRBD1 (6 bases). CDR1 and CDR2 from the germline V gene are MNHNS and SASEGT. The CDR3 loop spans 15 amino acids. Between the trimmed V and J ends, which lost 7 bases and 4 bases, there was a span of 19 bases. CDR3 amino acids: CASIPMGGGATEAFF. CDR3 bases: TGTGCCAGCATCCCAATGGGGGGGGGGGCCACTGAAGCTTTCTTT.

This clonotype has ten or more counts. The chain couples TRBV12-3 or TRBV12-4 to TRBJ1-2, with a weak D call TRBD1 (5 bases). V shed 5 bases and J shed 2 bases, with 15 bases lying between them. This CDR3 contains 15 residues. CDR3 bases: TGTGCCAGCAGTGAGCAGGGTCGGCTGAACTATGGCTACACCTTC. Its protein is CASSEQGRLNYGYTF.

In this sample, this clonotype turned up many times. V usage is TRBV28 and J usage is TRBJ2-6; D call uncertain. The CDR3 loop spans 17 amino acids. Per the germline V gene, CDR1 is MDHEN and CDR2 is SYDVKM. Between the trimmed V and J ends, which lost 2 bases and 0 bases, there was a span of 11 bases. CDR3 amino acids: CASSLHGIPSGANVLTF. The CDR3 DNA follows: TGTGCCAGCAGTTTACACGGCATCCCCTCTGGGGCCAACGTCCTGACTTTC.

This clonotype was seen ten or more times. One end of the junction fails to match germline, which may point to a read error. V is TRBV7-7 and J is TRBJ2-2; TRBD1 or TRBD2 may be the D gene (5 bases each). CDR3 length: 18 residues. The germline V gene has CDR1 SSHAT and CDR2 FNYEAQ (reference sequence). This CDR3 is CASSQTILGVGNTGELFF. The DNA for the CDR3 is TGTGCTAGCAGCCAAACCATACTAGGGGTTGGCAACACCGGGGAGCTGTTTTTT. The whole variable domain, remainder taken from reference TRBV7-7 and TRBJ2-2, is GAGVSQSPRYKVTKRGQDVTLRCDPISSHATLYWYQQALGQGPEFLTYFNYEAQPDKSGLPSDRFSAERPEGSISTLTIQRTEQRDSAMYRCASSQTILGVGNTGELFFGEGSRLTVL.

The V and J genes are TRBV10-3 and TRBJ1-2, with D hard to call. The CDR3 sequence is 15 residues long. V dropped 6 bases and J dropped 3 bases, with 17 bases sitting between them. Germline CDR1 and CDR2: ENHRY and SYGVKD. The CDR3 reads CAISVQSPFDYGYTF. Written as DNA, the CDR3 is TGTGCCATCAGCGTGCAGTCTCCCTTCGACTATGGCTACACCTTC.

The chain couples TRBV11-2 to TRBJ1-5; D gene uncertain. Trimming left V 2 bases short and J 3 bases short, with 11 bases between. Germline V gives CDR1 SGHAT, CDR2 FQNNGV. CDR3 length: 15 residues. CDR3 nucleotides: TGTGCCAGCAGCTTATCCACCTCCCCCAATCAGCCCCAGCATTTT. Translating it yields CASSLSTSPNQPQHF.

This clonotype was seen at least ten times. The chain uses TRBV6-9 and TRBJ2-7, with TRBD1 matching over 9 bases. CDR1 is MNHGY and CDR2 is SVAAGI in the germline V gene. The CDR3 runs 15 residues. J was trimmed by 2 bases and V by 3 bases; bases with no gene match: 5. CDR3 amino acids: CASSYLRTGAYEQYF. CDR3 DNA: TGTGCCAGCAGTTACTTACGGACAGGGGCCTACGAGCAGTACTTC.

This clonotype turned up a few times. The chain is built from TRBV5-6 and TRBJ2-5; 9 nucleotides match TRBD2. Germline CDR1 and CDR2: SGHDT and YYEEEE. Trimming took 9 bases from V and 7 from J; bases not matched to a gene: 25. The CDR3 covers 18 residues. As DNA, the CDR3 is TGTGCCACCCGCCCGTCGTCCGGTGGGCGGGGGGGCCGGGGGACCCAGTACTTC. Residues: CATRPSSGGRGGRGTQYF.

This clonotype was detected a few times. The chain joins TRBV2 to TRBJ2-1, with 9 bases identical to TRBD2. The CDR3 is 14 amino acids. The V gene end was trimmed by 6 bases and the J gene end by 7 bases; junction bases not matched to a gene: 7. Germline-derived CDR1 and CDR2 are SNHLY and FYNNEI. DNA of the CDR3: TGTGCCAGCAGAGGTCGCGGGGGGGCAAATGAGCAGTTCTTC. Protein sequence: CASRGRGGANEQFF.